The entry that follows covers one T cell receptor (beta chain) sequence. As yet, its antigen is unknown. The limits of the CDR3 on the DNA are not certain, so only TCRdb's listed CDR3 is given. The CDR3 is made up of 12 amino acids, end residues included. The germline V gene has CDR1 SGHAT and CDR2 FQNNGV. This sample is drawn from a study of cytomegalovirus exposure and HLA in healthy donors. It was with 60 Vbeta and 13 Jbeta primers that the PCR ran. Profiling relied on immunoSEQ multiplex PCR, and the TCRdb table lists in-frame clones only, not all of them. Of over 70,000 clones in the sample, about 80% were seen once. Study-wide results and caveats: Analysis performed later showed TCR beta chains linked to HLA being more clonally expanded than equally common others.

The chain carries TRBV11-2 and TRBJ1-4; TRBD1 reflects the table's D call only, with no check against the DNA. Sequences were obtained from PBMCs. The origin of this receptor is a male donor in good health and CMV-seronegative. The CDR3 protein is CASSFGTGTGFF.